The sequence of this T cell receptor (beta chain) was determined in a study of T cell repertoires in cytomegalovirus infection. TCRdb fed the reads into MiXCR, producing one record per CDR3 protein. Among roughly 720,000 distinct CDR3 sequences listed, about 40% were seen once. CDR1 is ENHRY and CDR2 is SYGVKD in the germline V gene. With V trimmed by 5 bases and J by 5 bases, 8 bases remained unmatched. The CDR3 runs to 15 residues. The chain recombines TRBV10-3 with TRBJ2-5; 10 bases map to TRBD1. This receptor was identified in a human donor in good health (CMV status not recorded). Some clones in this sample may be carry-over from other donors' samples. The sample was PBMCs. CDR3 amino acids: CAISFGTGAGETQYF. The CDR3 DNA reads TGTGCCATCAGTTTTGGGACAGGGGCTGGCGAGACCCAGTACTTC.